This T cell receptor beta chain was retrieved from a study of vaccination and CD4 T cells after COVID-19. Study background: Convalescent patients had positive nasal swab PCR results for SARS-CoV-2. Disease was mild in roughly 10 and severe in one.

The V end was cut by 3 bases, the J end by 6 bases, with 11 bases between. The germline CDR1 and CDR2 sequences are SGHTA and FQGTGA. The CDR3 loop spans 13 amino acids. As for this clonotype: Its cognate antigen is unknown.

General study findings and limits: Spike mono-reactivity marked 304 of 307 vaccine-specific clones in convalescent patients.

At the Johns Hopkins FTIC core, DNA taken from cultured CD4+ T cells was sequenced by way of the Oncomine TCR Beta short-read assay. In this case, cultured CD4+ T cells provided the extracted genomic DNA. TCRdb used MiXCR to reprocess the PCR reads, holding one entry per CDR3 protein. The sample consists of 7,500 to 9,500 distinct CDR3 sequences, 40% to 65% of them appearing once. Treatment here: approximately nine-day PBMC culture with coronavirus spike peptide pools or control peptides (ViraFEST assay). What was sequenced was CD4+ T cells from blood, cultured in vitro. This TCR was sampled from a human donor who had recovered from COVID-19. This chain connects TRBV7-3 to TRBJ1-2, with D tentatively TRBD1 (5 bases). CDR3 sequence reads: CASSFRDGDGYTF. CDR3 coding DNA: TGTGCCAGCAGCTTCCGGGACGGTGATGGCTACACCTTC. The whole variable domain, remainder taken from reference TRBV7-3 and TRBJ1-2, is GAGVSQTPSNKVTEKGKYVELRCDPISGHTALYWYRQSLGQGPEFLIYFQGTGAADDSGLPNDRFFAVRPEGSVSTLKIQRTERGDSAVYLCASSFRDGDGYTFGSGTRLTVV.